This TCR beta chain was observed in a study of blood T cell repertoires in COVID-19. Turning to the study itself: The origin of the acute and convalescent COVID-19 samples was the United States, Italy and Spain. PBMCs, B-cell-depleted T cells, or T cells provided the cDNA or gDNA that made up the material.

In the authors' workflow: From reference gene primer amplification, estimates of nucleated cell counts were derived. TCRdb keeps only in-frame clones here, not all; method: immunoSEQ multiplex PCR. The DNA was the basis for D and trimming; V, J and clone size are from that table. In the table there are approximately 220,000 clones, approximately 87% of which are singletons. V was trimmed by 6 bases and J by 2 bases, leaving 8 bases between them. There are 13 residues in the CDR3. Germline assignment: CDR1 MNHEY and CDR2 SVGAGI. The rearrangement uses TRBV6-5 and TRBJ1-3; tentatively, D is TRBD1 (6 bases). The sample was peripheral blood. This receptor was taken from a man aged 55 to 70 who had recovered from COVID-19. The CDR3 is CASRDRTGNTIYF. The DNA of the CDR3 is TGTGCCAGCAGAGACAGGACTGGAAACACCATATATTTT.